This TCR beta chain was sequenced during a study of cytomegalovirus exposure and HLA in healthy donors. Notes on the study in general: Most CMV-associated TCR beta chains were later found to appear HLA-restricted.

Vbeta (60) and Jbeta (13) primers were used in the PCR. The repertoire was sequenced with immunoSEQ multiplex PCR; TCRdb's copy has only in-frame clones and lacks some. The data show 160,000 or so clones, about four fifths seen once. The ends lost 5 bases at V and 3 bases at J; junction bases unmatched: 5. The CDR3 has 14 amino acids. Germline CDR1 is MNHEY and CDR2 is SVGAGI. As to this clone: Its target is unknown.

Sequences were obtained from PBMCs. J is TRBJ1-2 and V is TRBV6-5; 8 bases map to TRBD1. The origin of this receptor is a man aged 25 to 40 in good health and CMV-seronegative. The chain's CDR3 is CASSDDRGYYGYTF. In DNA, the CDR3 is TGTGCCAGCAGTGACGACAGGGGCTACTATGGCTACACCTTC.